This is a list of T cell receptor beta chains from one sample in a study of cytomegalovirus exposure and HLA in healthy donors. TCRdb's table, derived via immunoSEQ multiplex PCR, lists solely in-frame clones and lacks some. Here the sample spans some 260,000 clones, roughly 87% being singletons. What was sequenced was PBMCs. Receptor source: a man between 18 and 29 years old in good health and CMV-seropositive. Each CDR3 is given with its conserved first and last residue. The order of the fields is D gene, V gene, clone size, J gene, CDR3 DNA, CDR3 protein. A D gene is named only where the DNA matches it firmly. Some rows have no size entry. The others give once, few or many, or a class for an expanded clone.

-	TRBV2	-	TRBJ2-7	TGTGCCAGCAGTCCCGTCGGCAGGGCGAACTACGAGCAGTACTTC	CASSPVGRANYEQYF
-	TRBV15	once	TRBJ2-7	TGTGCCACCAGCAGAGATCGGTGGGCCCAGCCGGGCGAGCAGTACTTC	CATSRDRWAQPGEQYF
TRBD2	TRBV18	-	TRBJ2-7	TGTGCCAGCTCACCCAAGCGGGAGAATTACGAGCAGTACTTC	CASSPKRENYEQYF
-	TRBV5-1	-	TRBJ2-7	TGCGCCAGCAGCTATACGGGGAGCTCCTACGAGCAGTACTTC	CASSYTGSSYEQYF
-	TRBV5-4	-	TRBJ2-4	TGTGCCAGCAGCTTGGAGGCTAACATTCAGTACTTC	CASSLEANIQYF
-	TRBV18	-	TRBJ1-4	TGTGCCAGCTCACCACGGGATGAAGGGTTGAATAATGAAAAACTGTTTTTT	CASSPRDEGLNNEKLFF
TRBD2	TRBV29-1	-	TRBJ2-3	TGCAGCCTAATAGCGGGAGGCACAGATACGCAGTATTTT	CSLIAGGTDTQYF
-	TRBV19	-	TRBJ1-2	TGTGCCAGTAGTATGCGCAGGTATGGCTACACCTTC	CASSMRRYGYTF
-	TRBV6-1	once	TRBJ1-1	TGTGCCAGCAGTGAACAGTCAGGGCTTACTGAAGCTTTCTTT	CASSEQSGLTEAFF
-	TRBV4-1	-	TRBJ1-2	TGCGCCAGCAGCCTCCTGACGGGCCAACGAGGCTACACCTTC	CASSLLTGQRGYTF
TRBD1	TRBV7-9	-	TRBJ2-3	TGTGCCAGCAGCCCCGGACAGGGAGTCACAGATACGCAGTATTTT	CASSPGQGVTDTQYF
-	TRBV2	-	TRBJ1-4	TGTGCCAGCCTGGACAGCGGCGGTGAAAAACTGTTTTTT	CASLDSGGEKLFF
-	TRBV7-9	-	TRBJ1-4	TGTGCCAGCACCCCCGGGTCCAGTGCTAATGAAAAACTGTTTTTT	CASTPGSSANEKLFF
TRBD2	TRBV28	-	TRBJ2-7	TGTGCCAGCAGTCCCCCGGCTTGGCGGGAGGTCCACCAGTACTTC	CASSPPAWREVHQYF
-	TRBV27	few	TRBJ1-5	TGTGCCAGCAGTTTCGTAGGAATCAATCAGCCCCAGCATTTT	CASSFVGINQPQHF
-	TRBV13	-	TRBJ2-7	TGTGCCAGCAGCTTAGTAAAAGGGGAGCAGTACTTC	CASSLVKGEQYF
-	TRBV13	-	TRBJ1-1	TGTGCCAGCAGCACCCCGTACACTGAAGCTTTCTTT	CASSTPYTEAFF
-	TRBV2	-	TRBJ2-7	TGTGCCAGTAAAATCGACAGAAACTCCTACGAGCAGTACTTC	CASKIDRNSYEQYF